This T cell receptor beta chain was retrieved from a study of blood T cell repertoires in COVID-19. Study context: The study drew acute and convalescent COVID-19 samples from the United States, Italy and Spain. PBMCs, B-cell-depleted T cells, or T cells provided the cDNA or gDNA that made up the material.

The CDR3 runs to 14 residues. Germline loops: CDR1 SGHNT, CDR2 YYREEE (reference sequence). V lost 3 bases to trimming and J lost 2 bases; unmatched junction nucleotides: 4. Original processing methods: Amplified reference gene primers provided the basis for estimating nucleated cell counts. Sequenced by immunoSEQ multiplex PCR; TCRdb stores in-frame clones only, minus some. V and J calls and clone size are given by that table; D and trimming were obtained from the DNA. The sample includes hundreds of thousands of clones, more than 75% of them seen just once. In regard to this clone: Additional DNA sequences in this sample encode the identical CDR3.

This sequence joins TRBV5-4 and TRBJ1-2; 7 nucleotides agree with TRBD1. The TCR comes from a man aged 55 to 70 with acute or convalescent COVID-19. The source material was peripheral blood. Written as DNA, the CDR3 is TGTGCCAGCAGCTCGGGACAGAGAAACTATGGCTACACCTTC. Translated: CASSSGQRNYGYTF.